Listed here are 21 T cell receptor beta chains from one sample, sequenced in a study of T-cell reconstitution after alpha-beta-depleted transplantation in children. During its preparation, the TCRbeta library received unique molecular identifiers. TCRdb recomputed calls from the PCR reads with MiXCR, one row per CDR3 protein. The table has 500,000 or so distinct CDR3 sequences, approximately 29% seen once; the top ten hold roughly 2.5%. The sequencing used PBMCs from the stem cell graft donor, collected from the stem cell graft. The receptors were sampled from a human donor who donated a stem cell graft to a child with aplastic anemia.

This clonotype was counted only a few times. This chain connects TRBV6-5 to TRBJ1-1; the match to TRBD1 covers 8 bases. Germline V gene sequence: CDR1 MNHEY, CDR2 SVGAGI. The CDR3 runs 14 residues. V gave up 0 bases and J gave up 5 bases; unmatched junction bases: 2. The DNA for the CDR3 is TGTGCCAGCAGTTACTCCGGACAGGGAACTGAAGCTTTCTTT. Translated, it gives CASSYSGQGTEAFF.

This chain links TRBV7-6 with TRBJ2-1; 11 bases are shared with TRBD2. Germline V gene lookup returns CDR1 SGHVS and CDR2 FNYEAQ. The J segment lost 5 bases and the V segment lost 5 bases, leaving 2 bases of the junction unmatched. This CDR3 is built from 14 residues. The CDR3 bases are TGTGCCAGCAGCCCTAGCGGGGGGCACAATGAGCAGTTCTTC. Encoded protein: CASSPSGGHNEQFF.

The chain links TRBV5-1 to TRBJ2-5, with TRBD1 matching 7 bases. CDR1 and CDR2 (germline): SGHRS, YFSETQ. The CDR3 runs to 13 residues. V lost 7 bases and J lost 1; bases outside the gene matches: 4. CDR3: CASRDSPQETQYF. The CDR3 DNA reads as TGCGCCAGCCGGGACAGTCCCCAAGAGACCCAGTACTTC.

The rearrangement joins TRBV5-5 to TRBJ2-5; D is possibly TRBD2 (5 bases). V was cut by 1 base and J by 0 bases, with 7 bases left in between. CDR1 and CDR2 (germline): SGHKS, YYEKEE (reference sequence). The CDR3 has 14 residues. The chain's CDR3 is CASSLRRDQETQYF. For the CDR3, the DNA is TGTGCCAGCAGCTTGAGGCGGGACCAAGAGACCCAGTACTTC. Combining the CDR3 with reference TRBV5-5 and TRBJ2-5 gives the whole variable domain DAGVTQSPTHLIKTRGQQVTLRCSPISGHKSVSWYQQVLGQGPQFIFQYYEKEERGRGNFPDRFSARQFPNYSSELNVNALLLGDSALYLCASSLRRDQETQYFGPGTRLLVL.

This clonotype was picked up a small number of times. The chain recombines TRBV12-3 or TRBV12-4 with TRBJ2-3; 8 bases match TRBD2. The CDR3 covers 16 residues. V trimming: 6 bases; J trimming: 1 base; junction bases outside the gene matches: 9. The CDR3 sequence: CASSPLTGGRTDTQYF. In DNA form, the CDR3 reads TGTGCCAGCAGCCCTCTAACGGGAGGGCGCACAGATACGCAGTATTTT.

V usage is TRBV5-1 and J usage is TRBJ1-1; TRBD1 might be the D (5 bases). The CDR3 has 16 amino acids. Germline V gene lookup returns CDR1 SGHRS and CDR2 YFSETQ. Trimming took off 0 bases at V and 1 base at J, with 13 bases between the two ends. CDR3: CASSLVGLGANTEAFF. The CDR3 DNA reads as TGCGCCAGCAGCTTGGTCGGCCTCGGGGCGAACACTGAAGCTTTCTTT.

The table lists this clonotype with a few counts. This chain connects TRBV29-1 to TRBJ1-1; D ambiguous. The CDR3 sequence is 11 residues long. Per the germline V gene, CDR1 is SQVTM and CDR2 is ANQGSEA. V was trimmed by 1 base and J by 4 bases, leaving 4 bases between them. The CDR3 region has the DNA TGCAGCGTTGAAGGGCCCACTGAAGCTTTCTTT. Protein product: CSVEGPTEAFF. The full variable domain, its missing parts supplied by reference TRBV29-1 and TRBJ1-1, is SAVISQKPSRDICQRGTSLTIQCQVDSQVTMMFWYRQQPGQSLTLIATANQGSEATYESGFVIDKFPISRPNLTFSTLTVSNMSPEDSSIYLCSVEGPTEAFFGQGTRLTVV.

CDR3 in amino acids: CASSLGGQDSEKLFF. The CDR3 coding sequence is TGTGCCAGCAGCTTAGGCGGGCAGGACAGCGAAAAACTGTTTTTT. The chain has TRBV7-2 and TRBJ1-4; TRBD1 is a possible D gene (6 bases). The V end was cut by 1 base, the J end by 8 bases, with 14 bases between. CDR3 length equals 15 residues. CDR1 is SGHTA and CDR2 is FQGNSA in the germline V gene.

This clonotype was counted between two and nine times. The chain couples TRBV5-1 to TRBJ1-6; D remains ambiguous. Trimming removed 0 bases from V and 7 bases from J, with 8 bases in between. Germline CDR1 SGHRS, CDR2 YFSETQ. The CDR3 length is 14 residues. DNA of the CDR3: TGCGCCAGCAGCTTGGATAGTGTCAATTCACCCCTCCACTTT. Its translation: CASSLDSVNSPLHF.

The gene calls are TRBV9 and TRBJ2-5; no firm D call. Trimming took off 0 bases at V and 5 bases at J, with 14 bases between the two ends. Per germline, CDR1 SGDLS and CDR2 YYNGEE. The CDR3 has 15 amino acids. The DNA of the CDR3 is TGTGCCAGCAGCGTAGATGTAGATTCTCGTGAGACCCAGTACTTC. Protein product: CASSVDVDSRETQYF.

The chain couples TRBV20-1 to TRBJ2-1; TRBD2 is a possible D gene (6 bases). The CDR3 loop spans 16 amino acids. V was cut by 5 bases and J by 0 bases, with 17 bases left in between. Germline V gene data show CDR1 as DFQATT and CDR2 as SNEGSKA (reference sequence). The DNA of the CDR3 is TGCAGTGCTTATACGCGTCGGGGGAGCTCCTACAATGAGCAGTTCTTC. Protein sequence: CSAYTRRGSSYNEQFF.

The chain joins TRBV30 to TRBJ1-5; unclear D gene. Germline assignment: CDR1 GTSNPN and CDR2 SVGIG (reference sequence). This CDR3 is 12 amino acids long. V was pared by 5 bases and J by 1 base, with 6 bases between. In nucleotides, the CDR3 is TGTGCCTGGCCCAGGAGCAATCAGCCCCAGCATTTT. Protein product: CAWPRSNQPQHF.

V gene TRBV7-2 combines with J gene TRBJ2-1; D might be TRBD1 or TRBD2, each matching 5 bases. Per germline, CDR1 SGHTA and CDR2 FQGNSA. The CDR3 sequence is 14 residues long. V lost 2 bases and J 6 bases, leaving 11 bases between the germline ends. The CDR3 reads CASSLSGPTNEQFF. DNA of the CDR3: TGTGCCAGCAGCTTATCGGGACCCACCAATGAGCAGTTCTTC.

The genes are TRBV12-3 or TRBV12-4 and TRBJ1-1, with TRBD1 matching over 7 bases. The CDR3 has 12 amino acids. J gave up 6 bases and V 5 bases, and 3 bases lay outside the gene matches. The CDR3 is CASSQTGSEAFF. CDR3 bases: TGTGCCAGCAGTCAGACAGGGTCTGAAGCTTTCTTT.

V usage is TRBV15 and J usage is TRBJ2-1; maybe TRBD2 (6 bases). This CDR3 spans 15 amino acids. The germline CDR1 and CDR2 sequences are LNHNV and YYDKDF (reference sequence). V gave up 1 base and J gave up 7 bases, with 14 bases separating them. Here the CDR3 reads CATSRVALGGNEQFF. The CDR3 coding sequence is TGTGCCACCAGCAGAGTGGCCCTTGGAGGGAATGAGCAGTTCTTC.

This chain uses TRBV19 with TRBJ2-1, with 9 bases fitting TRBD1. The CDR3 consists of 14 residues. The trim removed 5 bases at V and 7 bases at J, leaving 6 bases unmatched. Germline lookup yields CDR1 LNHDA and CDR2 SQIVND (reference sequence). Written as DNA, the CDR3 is TGTGCCAGTAGTCCGGACAGGGGTCGGAATGAGCAGTTCTTC. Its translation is CASSPDRGRNEQFF.

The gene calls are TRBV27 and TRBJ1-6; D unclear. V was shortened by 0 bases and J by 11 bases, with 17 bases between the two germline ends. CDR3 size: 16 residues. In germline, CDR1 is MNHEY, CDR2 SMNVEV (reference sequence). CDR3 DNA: TGTGCCAGCAGTTTATCGTCCGGGATTACCATGACACCCCTCCACTTT. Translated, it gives CASSLSSGITMTPLHF.

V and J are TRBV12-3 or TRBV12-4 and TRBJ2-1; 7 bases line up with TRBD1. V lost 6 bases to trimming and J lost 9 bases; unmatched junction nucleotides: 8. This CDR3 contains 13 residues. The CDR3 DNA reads TGTGCCAGCAGCGCCGAGGACAGGAGTGAGCAGTTCTTC. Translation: CASSAEDRSEQFF.

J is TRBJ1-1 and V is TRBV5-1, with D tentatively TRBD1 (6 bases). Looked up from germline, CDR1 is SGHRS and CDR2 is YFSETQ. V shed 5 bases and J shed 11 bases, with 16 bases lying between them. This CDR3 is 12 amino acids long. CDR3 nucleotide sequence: TGCGCCAGCAGTCAGGACAGTGGTATGGCTTTCTTT. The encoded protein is CASSQDSGMAFF. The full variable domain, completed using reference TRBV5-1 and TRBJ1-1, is KAGVTQTPRYLIKTRGQQVTLSCSPISGHRSVSWYQQTPGQGLQFLFEYFSETQRNKGNFPGRFSGRQFSNSRSEMNVSTLELGDSALYLCASSQDSGMAFFGQGTRLTVV.

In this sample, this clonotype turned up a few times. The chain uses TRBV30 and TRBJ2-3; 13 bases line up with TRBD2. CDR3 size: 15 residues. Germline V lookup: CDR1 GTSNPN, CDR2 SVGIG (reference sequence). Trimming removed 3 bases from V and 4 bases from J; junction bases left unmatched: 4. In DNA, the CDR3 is TGTGCCTGGAGCTCACTAGCGGGAGGGGCAGATACGCAGTATTTT. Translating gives CAWSSLAGGADTQYF.

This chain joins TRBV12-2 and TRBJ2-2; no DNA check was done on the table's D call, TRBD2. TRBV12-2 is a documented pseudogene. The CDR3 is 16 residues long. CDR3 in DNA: TGTGCAAGTCGCTTGAAAGCGGTTCCCTTCACCGGGGAGCTGTTTTTT. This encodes CASRLKAVPFTGELFF.